Sequencing of this T cell receptor beta chain was carried out in a study of cytomegalovirus exposure and HLA in healthy donors. This clone was recorded a few times. Assay used: immunoSEQ multiplex PCR; TCRdb lists only in-frame clones, some missing. The table lists some 98,000 clones, approximately 84% of them singletons. Trimming cost V 8 bases and J 7 bases; bases outside gene matches: 13. The CDR3 length is 14 residues. Germline CDR1 is SGHTA and CDR2 is FQGNSA. Sequencing used PBMCs. The TCR was taken from a man younger than 35 in good health and CMV-seropositive. The rearrangement uses TRBV7-2 and TRBJ1-2; 7 bases map to TRBD1. This CDR3 is CASSLSDRVFGYTF. The CDR3 nucleotides read TGTGCCAGCTCGTTATCAGACAGGGTCTTTGGCTACACCTTC.